The 20 T cell receptor beta chains listed next were all sequenced from one sample in a study of T cell repertoires in cytomegalovirus infection. TCRdb ran MiXCR on the reads and lists one entry per CDR3 protein. The profile covers approximately 500,000 distinct CDR3 sequences, with 26% appearing a single time and about 13% taken by the ten largest. The sample consisted of PBMCs. The origin of the receptors is a human donor in good health (CMV status not recorded). Some clones in this sample may be carry-over from other donors' samples.

This clonotype came up once. The rearrangement links TRBV6-5 to TRBJ1-1, with TRBD1 matching 10 bases. The J segment lost 5 bases and the V segment lost 6 bases, leaving 15 bases of the junction unmatched. CDR3 length: 17 residues. The germline CDR1 and CDR2 sequences are MNHEY and SVGAGI. The CDR3 nucleotides are TGTGCCAGCAGCCGGTGGACAGGGGGATGGGAGAGGACTGAAGCTTTCTTT. The encoded protein is CASSRWTGGWERTEAFF.

This clonotype came up a few times. This chain links TRBV24-1 with TRBJ2-7, with a possible D match to TRBD1 (6 bases). The CDR3 runs to 15 residues. Trimming took off 2 bases at V and 7 bases at J, with 17 bases between the two ends. The germline V gene has CDR1 KGHDR and CDR2 SFDVKD. The CDR3 loop is CATSDSTGVSGEQYF. The CDR3 nucleotides are TGTGCCACCAGTGATTCGACAGGCGTGTCGGGGGAGCAGTACTTC.

This chain joins TRBV27 and TRBJ1-2; TRBD1 matches 12 bases. The CDR3 sequence is 15 residues long. Per the germline V gene, CDR1 is MNHEY and CDR2 is SMNVEV (reference sequence). The V and J ends lost 5 bases and 7 bases, in that order; junction bases with no gene match: 8. The CDR3 sequence: CASSMGQGAVGGYTF. The CDR3 nucleotides are TGTGCCAGCAGTATGGGACAGGGGGCGGTCGGTGGCTACACCTTC.

V is TRBV7-9 and J is TRBJ2-1, with no clear D. Between the trimmed V and J ends, which lost 8 bases and 3 bases, there was a span of 14 bases. CDR3 length equals 14 residues. Looked up from germline, CDR1 is SEHNR and CDR2 is FQNEAQ (reference sequence). The CDR3 loop reads CASRSPLNYNEQFF. CDR3 bases: TGTGCCAGCCGCTCCCCCCTGAACTACAATGAGCAGTTCTTC.

The V and J genes are TRBV2 and TRBJ2-5; D could derive from TRBD1 or TRBD2 (5 bases each). Trimming left V 4 bases short and J 4 bases short, with 10 bases between. Germline V lookup: CDR1 SNHLY, CDR2 FYNNEI. This CDR3 region has 13 residues. For the CDR3, the DNA is TGTGCCAGCAGTGGTGAGGGGAGAGAGACCCAGTACTTC. This encodes CASSGEGRETQYF.

This clonotype was counted at least ten times. This chain joins TRBV11-3 and TRBJ2-5; 8 bases fit TRBD2. V lost 4 bases to trimming and J lost 1 base; unmatched junction nucleotides: 5. The CDR3 covers 15 residues. Germline CDR1 SGHNT, CDR2 YENEEA. The CDR3 DNA reads TGTGCCAGCAGCTCCTACGCGGGAGGCCAAGAGACCCAGTACTTC. It codes for CASSSYAGGQETQYF.

This clonotype was recorded a few times. The chain has TRBV19 and TRBJ1-1, with D tentatively TRBD1 (5 bases). Trimming shortened V by 4 bases and J by 3 bases, and 12 bases separated the two germline ends. The CDR3 loop spans 14 amino acids. In germline, CDR1 is LNHDA, CDR2 SQIVND (reference sequence). CDR3 in amino acids: CASSTLGGYTEAFF. DNA for the CDR3: TGTGCCAGTAGTACCCTGGGGGGTTACACTGAAGCTTTCTTT.

This clonotype has just a few counts. The chain is built from TRBV23-1 and TRBJ1-4; 7 bases fit TRBD1. TRBV23-1 is labeled an ORF, and its function is uncertain. The CDR3 is made up of 15 amino acids. The V gene end was trimmed by 3 bases and the J gene end by 5 bases; junction bases not matched to a gene: 6. The CDR3 region has the DNA TGCGCCAGCAGTCATAATCGGGACAGAAATGAAAAACTGTTTTTT. Its protein is CASSHNRDRNEKLFF.

V gene TRBV12-5 combines with J gene TRBJ2-5; 13 bases map to TRBD2. Germline V gene sequence: CDR1 LGHNT, CDR2 FRNRAP. With 5 bases clipped from V and 4 bases from J, the junction kept 13 bases outside the gene matches. This CDR3 region has 18 residues. DNA of the CDR3: TGTGCTAGTGGTCCGGCCTTGGGACTAGCGGGAAGCGGAGAGACCCAGTACTTC. Its translation is CASGPALGLAGSGETQYF.

V and J are TRBV4-1 and TRBJ2-4; 9 nucleotides agree with TRBD1. The CDR3 contains 18 residues. Germline V gene sequence: CDR1 MGHRA, CDR2 YSYEKL. The trim removed 1 base at V and 7 bases at J, leaving 14 bases unmatched. The CDR3 spells CASSQARTGARSRNIQYF. For the CDR3, the DNA is TGCGCCAGCAGCCAAGCTCGGACAGGGGCGCGTTCGAGGAACATTCAGTACTTC.

For this clonotype: It is likely a read error, because the conserved phenylalanine at the end of the CDR3 is missing. The CDR3 coding sequence is TGTGCCAGCAGTGAACTTACAGGGAATGGTGAGCAGTTCTTA. Its protein product is CASSELTGNGEQFL. The V call is TRBV25-1, the J call TRBJ2-1, with D tentatively TRBD1 (6 bases). The V end was cut by 2 bases, the J end by 9 bases, with 14 bases between. The CDR3 runs 14 residues. Germline-derived CDR1 and CDR2 are MGHDK and SYGVNS.

This rearrangement joins TRBV7-3 to TRBJ2-3; D remains ambiguous. The germline V and J ends were trimmed by 6 bases and 6 bases, with 7 bases remaining between them. Germline CDR1 reads SGHTA; CDR2 reads FQGTGA. The CDR3 is made up of 11 amino acids. The CDR3 nucleotides read TGTGCCAGCAGTTTCGATGATACGCAGTATTTT. Protein product: CASSFDDTQYF. Using reference TRBV7-3 and TRBJ2-3 for the parts outside the CDR3, the full variable domain is GAGVSQTPSNKVTEKGKYVELRCDPISGHTALYWYRQSLGQGPEFLIYFQGTGAADDSGLPNDRFFAVRPEGSVSTLKIQRTERGDSAVYLCASSFDDTQYFGPGTRLTVL.

The genes are TRBV7-8 and TRBJ1-2; D uncertain. The CDR3 runs to 13 residues. Trimming removed 2 bases from V and 4 bases from J, with 8 bases in between. Per the germline V gene, CDR1 is SGHVS and CDR2 is FQNEAQ. The CDR3 nucleotides read TGTGCCAGCAGCTTACTTCCAGGCTATGGCTACACCTTC. This sequence encodes CASSLLPGYGYTF. Variable domain in full (rest from reference TRBV7-8 and TRBJ1-2): GAGVSQSPRYKVAKRGQDVALRCDPISGHVSLFWYQQALGQGPEFLTYFQNEAQLDKSGLPSDRFFAERPEGSVSTLKIQRTQQEDSAVYLCASSLLPGYGYTFGSGTRLTVV.

This clonotype was seen a few times. J is TRBJ1-5 and V is TRBV10-3; 7 bases match TRBD1. The trim removed 2 bases at V and 6 bases at J, leaving 1 base unmatched. The CDR3 spans 13 residues. Germline CDR1 reads ENHRY; CDR2 reads SYGVKD. The DNA for the CDR3 is TGTGCCATCAGTGAGGGACAGGCTCAGCCCCAGCATTTT. This gives the protein CAISEGQAQPQHF.

This clonotype was picked up many times. This chain links TRBV7-6 with TRBJ2-2; 7 nucleotides align to TRBD1. CDR3 length: 18 amino acids. Germline values: CDR1 SGHVS, CDR2 FNYEAQ. The J segment lost 4 bases and the V segment lost 5 bases, leaving 16 bases of the junction unmatched. The CDR3 sequence: CASSPSPYDRERTGELFF. CDR3 bases: TGTGCCAGCAGCCCCAGCCCATACGACAGGGAGCGCACCGGGGAGCTGTTTTTT.

This clonotype showed up just a few times. The V gene is TRBV7-2, the J gene TRBJ1-2; a weak D match, TRBD1 (5 bases). The germline V gene encodes CDR1 SGHTA and CDR2 FQGNSA. The V end was cut by 4 bases, the J end by 4 bases, with 7 bases between. This CDR3 has 12 residues. The CDR3 sequence: CASSSGFYGYTF. DNA for the CDR3: TGTGCCAGCAGCTCAGGGTTCTATGGCTACACCTTC.

This clonotype was seen ten or more times. The rearrangement uses TRBV6-2 or TRBV6-3 and TRBJ2-5; D might be TRBD2 (6 bases). V gave up 6 bases and J gave up 5 bases, with 19 bases separating them. The CDR3 runs 15 residues. Germline values: CDR1 MNHEY, CDR2 SVGEGT. As DNA, the CDR3 is TGTGCCAGCAGATACATCTCCCGGGCGGGGGAGACCCAGTACTTC. Amino acids: CASRYISRAGETQYF.

The chain links TRBV4-1 to TRBJ1-4, with D possibly matching TRBD1 (6 bases). This CDR3 region has 14 residues. Germline V gene lookup returns CDR1 MGHRA and CDR2 YSYEKL. V dropped 4 bases and J dropped 8 bases, with 14 bases sitting between them. CDR3 sequence (DNA): TGCGCCAGCAGCCTGCGGGGGGCCGGAGAAAAACTGTTTTTT. As protein: CASSLRGAGEKLFF.

CDR3 nucleotide sequence: TGCAGTGCTGGACTGCGGAGGCGGACTGAAGCTTTCTTT. Translated, it gives CSAGLRRRTEAFF. The genes are TRBV20-1 and TRBJ1-1; D gene ambiguous. CDR1 is DFQATT and CDR2 is SNEGSKA in the germline V gene (reference sequence). The length of the CDR3 is 13 residues. V was pared by 5 bases and J by 5 bases, with 15 bases between.

Many counts were recorded for this clonotype. This chain uses TRBV7-2 with TRBJ1-2; 7 bases are shared with TRBD1. The V gene end was trimmed by 1 base and the J gene end by 4 bases; junction bases not matched to a gene: 6. Germline-derived CDR1 and CDR2 are SGHTA and FQGNSA. This CDR3 has 15 residues. In DNA form, the CDR3 reads TGTGCCAGCAGCTTAGAGGGGGCCAGCCCCTATGGCTACACCTTC. Translating it yields CASSLEGASPYGYTF.